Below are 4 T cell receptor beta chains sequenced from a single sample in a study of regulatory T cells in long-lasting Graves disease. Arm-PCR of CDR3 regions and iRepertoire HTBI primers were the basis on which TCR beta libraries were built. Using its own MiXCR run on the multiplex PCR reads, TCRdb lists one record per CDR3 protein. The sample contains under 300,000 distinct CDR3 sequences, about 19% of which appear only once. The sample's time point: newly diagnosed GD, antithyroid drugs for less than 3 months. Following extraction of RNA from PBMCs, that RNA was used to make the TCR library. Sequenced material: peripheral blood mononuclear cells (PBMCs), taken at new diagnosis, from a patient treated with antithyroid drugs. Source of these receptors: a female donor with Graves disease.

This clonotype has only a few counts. CDR3 residues: CASSLISGTGGPAFF. The DNA of the CDR3 is TGTGCCAGCAGCTTGATTTCCGGGACAGGGGGACCGGCTTTCTTT. This chain uses TRBV5-6 with TRBJ1-1; TRBD1 matches 11 bases. Trimming took 1 base from V and 11 from J; bases not matched to a gene: 10. CDR3 length equals 15 residues. Germline lookup yields CDR1 SGHDT and CDR2 YYEEEE.

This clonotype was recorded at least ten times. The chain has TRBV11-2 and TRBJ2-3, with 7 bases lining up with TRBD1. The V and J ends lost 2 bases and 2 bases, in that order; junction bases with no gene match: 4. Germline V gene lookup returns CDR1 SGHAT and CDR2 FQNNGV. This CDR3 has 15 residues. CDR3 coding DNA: TGTGCCAGCAGCTTATACAGGGGTTACACAGATACGCAGTATTTT. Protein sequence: CASSLYRGYTDTQYF.

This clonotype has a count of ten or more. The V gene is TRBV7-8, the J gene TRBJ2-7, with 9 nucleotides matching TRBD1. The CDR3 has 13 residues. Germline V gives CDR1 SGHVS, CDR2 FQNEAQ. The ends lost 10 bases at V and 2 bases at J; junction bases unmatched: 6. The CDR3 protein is CATRDRAPYEQYF. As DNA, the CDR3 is TGTGCCACCCGGGACAGGGCCCCCTACGAGCAGTACTTC.

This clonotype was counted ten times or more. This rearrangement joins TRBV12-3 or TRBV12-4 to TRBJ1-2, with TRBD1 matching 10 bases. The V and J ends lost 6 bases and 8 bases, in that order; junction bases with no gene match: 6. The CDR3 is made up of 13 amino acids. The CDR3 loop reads CASSLRDRGGYTF. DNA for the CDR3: TGTGCCAGCAGCCTCCGGGACAGGGGAGGCTACACCTTC.